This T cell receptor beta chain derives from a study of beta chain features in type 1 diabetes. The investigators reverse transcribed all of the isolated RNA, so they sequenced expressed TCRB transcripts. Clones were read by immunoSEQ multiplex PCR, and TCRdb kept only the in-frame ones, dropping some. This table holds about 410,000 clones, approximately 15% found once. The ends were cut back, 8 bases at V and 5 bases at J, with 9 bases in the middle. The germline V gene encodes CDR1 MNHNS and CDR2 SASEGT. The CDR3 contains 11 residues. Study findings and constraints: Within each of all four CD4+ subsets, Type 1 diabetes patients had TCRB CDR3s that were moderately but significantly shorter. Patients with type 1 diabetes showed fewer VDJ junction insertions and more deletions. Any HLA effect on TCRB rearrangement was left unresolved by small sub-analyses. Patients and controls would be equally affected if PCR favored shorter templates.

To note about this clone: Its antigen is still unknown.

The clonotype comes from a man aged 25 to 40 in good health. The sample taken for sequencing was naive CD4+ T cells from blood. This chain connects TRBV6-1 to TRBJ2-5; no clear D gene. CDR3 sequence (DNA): TGTGCCAGCCGGTGGTCGGAGACCCAGTACTTC. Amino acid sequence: CASRWSETQYF.